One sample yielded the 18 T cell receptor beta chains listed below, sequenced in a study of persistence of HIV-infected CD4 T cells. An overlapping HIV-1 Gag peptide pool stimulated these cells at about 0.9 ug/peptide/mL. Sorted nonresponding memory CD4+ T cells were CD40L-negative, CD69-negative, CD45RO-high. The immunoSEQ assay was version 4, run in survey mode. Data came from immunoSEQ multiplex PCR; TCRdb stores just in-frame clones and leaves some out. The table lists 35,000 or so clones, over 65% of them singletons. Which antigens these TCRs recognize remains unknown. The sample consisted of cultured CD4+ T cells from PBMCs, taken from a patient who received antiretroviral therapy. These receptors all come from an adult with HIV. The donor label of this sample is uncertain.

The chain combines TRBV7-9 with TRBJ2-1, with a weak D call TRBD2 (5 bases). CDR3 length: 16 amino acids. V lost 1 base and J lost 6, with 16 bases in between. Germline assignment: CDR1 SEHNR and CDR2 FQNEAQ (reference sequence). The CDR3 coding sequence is TGTGCCAGCAGCTTAGGTTCCGGAGCCCGGGGCAATGAGCAGTTCTTC. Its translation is CASSLGSGARGNEQFF.

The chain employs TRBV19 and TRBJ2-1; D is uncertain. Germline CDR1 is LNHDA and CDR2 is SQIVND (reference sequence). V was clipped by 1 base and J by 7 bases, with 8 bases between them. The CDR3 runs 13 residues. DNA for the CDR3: TGTGCCAGTAGTATAGGTCAGGAGAATGAGCAGTTCTTC. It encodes CASSIGQENEQFF.

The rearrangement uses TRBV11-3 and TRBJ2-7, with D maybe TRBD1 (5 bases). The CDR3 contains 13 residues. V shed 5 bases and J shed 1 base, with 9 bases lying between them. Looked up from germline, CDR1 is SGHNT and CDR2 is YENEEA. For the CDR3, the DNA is TGTGCCAGCAGCCCCAAGGGGTCCTACGAGCAGTACTTC. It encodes CASSPKGSYEQYF.

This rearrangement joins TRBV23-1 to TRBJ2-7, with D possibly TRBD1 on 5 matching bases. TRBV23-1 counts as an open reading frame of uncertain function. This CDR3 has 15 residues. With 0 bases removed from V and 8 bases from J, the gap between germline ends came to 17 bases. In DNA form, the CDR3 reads TGCGCCAGCAGTCAATCTGACAGCTACCTAGTCAAGCAGTACTTC. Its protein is CASSQSDSYLVKQYF.

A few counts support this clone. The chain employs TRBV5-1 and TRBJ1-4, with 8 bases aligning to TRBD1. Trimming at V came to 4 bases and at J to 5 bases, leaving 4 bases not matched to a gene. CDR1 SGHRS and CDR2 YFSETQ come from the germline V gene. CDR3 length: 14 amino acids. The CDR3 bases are TGCGCCAGCAGCCAGACAGGGGCCAATGAAAAACTGTTTTTT. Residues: CASSQTGANEKLFF.

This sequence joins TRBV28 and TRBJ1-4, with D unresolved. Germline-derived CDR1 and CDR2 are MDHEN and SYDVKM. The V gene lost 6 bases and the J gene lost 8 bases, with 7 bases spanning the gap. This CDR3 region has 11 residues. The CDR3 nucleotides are TGTGCCAGCAGCCGCTTAGAAAAACTGTTTTTT. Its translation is CASSRLEKLFF.

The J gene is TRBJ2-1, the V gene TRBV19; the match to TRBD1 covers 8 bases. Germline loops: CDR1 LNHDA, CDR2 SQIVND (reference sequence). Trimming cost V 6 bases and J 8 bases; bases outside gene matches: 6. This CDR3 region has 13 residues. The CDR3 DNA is TGTGCCAGTAGGAACCAGGGGGCAGATGAGCAGTTCTTC. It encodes CASRNQGADEQFF. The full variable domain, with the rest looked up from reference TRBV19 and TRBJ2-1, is DGGITQSPKYLFRKEGQNVTLSCEQNLNHDAMYWYRQDPGQGLRLIYYSQIVNDFQKGDIAEGYSVSREKKESFPLTVTSAQKNPTAFYLCASRNQGADEQFFGPGTRLTVL.

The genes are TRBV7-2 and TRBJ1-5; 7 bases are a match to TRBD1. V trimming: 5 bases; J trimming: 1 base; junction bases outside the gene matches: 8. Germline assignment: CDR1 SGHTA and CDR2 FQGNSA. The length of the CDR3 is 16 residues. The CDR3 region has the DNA TGTGCCAGCAGCCTAAGGACAGGCGTCAGCAATCAGCCCCAGCATTTT. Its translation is CASSLRTGVSNQPQHF.

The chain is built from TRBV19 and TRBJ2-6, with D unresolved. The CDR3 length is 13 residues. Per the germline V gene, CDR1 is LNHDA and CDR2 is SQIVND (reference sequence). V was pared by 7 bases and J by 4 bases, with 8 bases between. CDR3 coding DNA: TGTGCCAGTAAAGAAGGCGGGGCCAACGTCCTGACTTTC. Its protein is CASKEGGANVLTF.

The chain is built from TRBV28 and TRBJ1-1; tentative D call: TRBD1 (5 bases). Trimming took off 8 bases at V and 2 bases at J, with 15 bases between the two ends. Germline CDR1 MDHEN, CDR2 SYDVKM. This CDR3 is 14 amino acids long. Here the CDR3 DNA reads TGTGCCAGCGCTGCATTCAGGGATAACACTGAAGCTTTCTTT. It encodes CASAAFRDNTEAFF.

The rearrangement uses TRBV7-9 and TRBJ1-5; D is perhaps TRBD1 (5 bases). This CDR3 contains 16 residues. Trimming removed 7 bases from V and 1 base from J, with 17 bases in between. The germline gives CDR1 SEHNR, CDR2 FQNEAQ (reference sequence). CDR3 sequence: CASTRPGPWSNQPQHF. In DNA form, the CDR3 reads TGTGCCAGCACACGCCCGGGGCCCTGGAGCAATCAGCCCCAGCATTTT.

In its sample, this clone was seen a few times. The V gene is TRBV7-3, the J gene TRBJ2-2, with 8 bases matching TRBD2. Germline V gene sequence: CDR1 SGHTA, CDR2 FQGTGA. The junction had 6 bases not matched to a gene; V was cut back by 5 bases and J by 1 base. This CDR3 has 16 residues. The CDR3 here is CASSPPGLGNTGELFF. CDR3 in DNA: TGTGCCAGCAGCCCCCCGGGACTAGGGAACACCGGGGAGCTGTTTTTT.

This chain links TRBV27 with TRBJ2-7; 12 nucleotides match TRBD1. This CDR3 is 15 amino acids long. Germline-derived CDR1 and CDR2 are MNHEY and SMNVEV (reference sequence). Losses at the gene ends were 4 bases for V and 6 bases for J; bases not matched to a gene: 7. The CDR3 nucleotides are TGTGCCAGCAGTTCAACCGGGACAGGGGGCCGCGAGCAGTACTTC. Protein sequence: CASSSTGTGGREQYF.

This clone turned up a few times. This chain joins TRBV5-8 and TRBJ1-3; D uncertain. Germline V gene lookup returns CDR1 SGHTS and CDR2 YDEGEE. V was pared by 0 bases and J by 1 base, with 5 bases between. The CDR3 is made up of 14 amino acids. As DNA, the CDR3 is TGTGCCAGCAGCTTGGTGGGATCTGGAAACACCATATATTTT. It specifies CASSLVGSGNTIYF.

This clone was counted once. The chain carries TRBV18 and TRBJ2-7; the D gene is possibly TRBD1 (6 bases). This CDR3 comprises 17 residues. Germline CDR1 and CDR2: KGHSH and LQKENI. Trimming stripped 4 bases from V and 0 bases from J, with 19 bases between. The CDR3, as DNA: TGTGCCAGCTCACTAACCCAGGGGCAGGGGCACTCCTACGAGCAGTACTTC. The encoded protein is CASSLTQGQGHSYEQYF.

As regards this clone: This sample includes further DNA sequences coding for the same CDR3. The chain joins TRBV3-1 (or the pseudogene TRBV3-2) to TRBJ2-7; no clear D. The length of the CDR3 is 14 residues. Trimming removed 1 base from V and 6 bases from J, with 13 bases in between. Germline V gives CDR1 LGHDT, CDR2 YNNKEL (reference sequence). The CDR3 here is CASSQVGTTLEQYF. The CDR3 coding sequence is TGTGCCAGCAGCCAAGTGGGAACTACCCTCGAGCAGTACTTC.

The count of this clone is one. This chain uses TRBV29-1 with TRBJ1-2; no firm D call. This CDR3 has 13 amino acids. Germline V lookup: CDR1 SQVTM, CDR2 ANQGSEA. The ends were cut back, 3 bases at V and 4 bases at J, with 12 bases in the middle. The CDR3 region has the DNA TGCAGCGTTGACGTTTCCTCGGGCTATGGCTACACCTTC. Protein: CSVDVSSGYGYTF.

CDR3 sequence reads: CASRRDRNTGELFF. The CDR3 DNA is TGTGCCAGCAGACGGGACAGGAACACCGGGGAGCTGTTTTTT. The chain recombines TRBV6-5 with TRBJ2-2, with TRBD1 identical over 7 bases. Germline V lookup: CDR1 MNHEY, CDR2 SVGAGI. After removal of 6 bases from V and 1 base from J, the junction contained 2 bases not matched to a gene. The CDR3 consists of 14 residues.